Below, 32 T cell receptor beta chains from the same sample are listed, as sequenced in a study of blood T cell repertoires in COVID-19 (TCRdb year 2020). Libraries were constructed by the immunoSEQ multiplex PCR assay. TCRdb holds this immuneACCESS table with in-frame rearrangements only. Some clones are missing; in checked studies, unresolved V genes explain under half, and the rest has no known cause. Here the sample has some 74,000 clones; 80% occur a single time. The ten largest clones represent approximately 12% of the sample. What was sequenced was peripheral blood. These receptors came from a human donor in a cohort sampled during active COVID-19.

This clone was picked up one time. The V and J genes are TRBV5-5 and TRBJ1-1; D unresolved. CDR3 length equals 16 residues. V was shortened by 4 bases and J by 1 base, with 17 bases between the two germline ends. Germline loops: CDR1 SGHKS, CDR2 YYEKEE (reference sequence). CDR3 sequence (DNA): TGTGCCAGCAGCCTTTCCGGGTGGATTGGGAACACTGAAGCTTTCTTT. It translates to CASSLSGWIGNTEAFF.

This clone appeared once. The rearrangement uses TRBV3-1 (or the pseudogene TRBV3-2) and TRBJ1-5; D remains ambiguous. CDR3 length: 15 amino acids. The germline gives CDR1 LGHDT, CDR2 YNNKEL (reference sequence). Trimming shortened V by 4 bases and J by 1 base, and 11 bases separated the two germline ends. The CDR3 bases are TGTGCCAGCAGCCTGACTAGCGGGAGCAATCAGCCCCAGCATTTT. Translated, it gives CASSLTSGSNQPQHF.

This chain connects TRBV18 to TRBJ2-1, with TRBD2 matching over 12 bases. This CDR3 contains 15 residues. The trim removed 5 bases at V and 8 bases at J, leaving 7 bases unmatched. Per germline, CDR1 KGHSH and CDR2 LQKENI. CDR3 loop: CASSRPSGGGDEQFF. CDR3 DNA sequence: TGTGCCAGCTCAAGGCCTAGCGGGGGGGGCGATGAGCAGTTCTTC.

This clone was counted only a few times. The chain links TRBV19 to TRBJ1-4; no clear D. With 6 bases removed from V and 0 bases from J, the gap between germline ends came to 5 bases. Germline values: CDR1 LNHDA, CDR2 SQIVND (reference sequence). The CDR3 totals 13 residues. CDR3 sequence (DNA): TGTGCCAGTAGCCGTGCAACTAATGAAAAACTGTTTTTT. It is translated as CASSRATNEKLFF.

The chain has TRBV5-1 and TRBJ1-1, with D maybe TRBD1 (5 bases). CDR3 size: 14 residues. The V gene lost 4 bases and the J gene lost 1 base, with 11 bases spanning the gap. CDR1 SGHRS and CDR2 YFSETQ come from the germline V gene. This CDR3 is CASSPDITNTEAFF. Written as DNA, the CDR3 is TGCGCCAGCAGCCCGGACATAACGAACACTGAAGCTTTCTTT.

This clone came up once. The chain couples TRBV12-3 or TRBV12-4 to TRBJ1-1, with D possibly TRBD1 on 6 matching bases. The CDR3 length is 12 residues. Between the trimmed V and J ends, which lost 5 bases and 3 bases, there was a span of 7 bases. The CDR3 DNA follows: TGTGCCAGCAGTAGGGGGTACACTGAAGCTTTCTTT. It translates to CASSRGYTEAFF.

This sequence joins TRBV3-1 (or the pseudogene TRBV3-2) and TRBJ2-6; a weak D match, TRBD1 (5 bases). Germline assignment: CDR1 LGHDT and CDR2 YNNKEL (reference sequence). The CDR3 has 15 amino acids. Trimming shortened V by 4 bases and J by 1 base, and 8 bases separated the two germline ends. CDR3 loop: CASSLQDSGANVLTF. CDR3 bases: TGTGCCAGCAGCCTACAGGATTCTGGGGCCAACGTCCTGACTTTC.

The CDR3 loop reads CASSPMTSLGVPATNEKLFF. CDR3 DNA sequence: TGTGCCAGCAGCCCCATGACTTCTTTAGGGGTTCCCGCAACTAATGAAAAACTGTTTTTT. The V call is TRBV4-2, the J call TRBJ1-4; the D gene is possibly TRBD1 (5 bases). Trimming took 4 bases from V and 0 from J, leaving 24 bases between them. CDR3 size: 20 residues. Germline CDR1 is LGHNA and CDR2 is YNFKEQ.

This rearrangement joins TRBV6-5 to TRBJ1-2, with D perhaps TRBD1 (6 bases). This CDR3 contains 14 residues. CDR1 and CDR2 (germline): MNHEY, SVGAGI. V was pared by 5 bases and J by 8 bases, with 18 bases between. CDR3 in DNA: TGTGCCAGCAGTCCTCGGGGGGGCCCCGGGGGCTACACCTTC. Translating it yields CASSPRGGPGGYTF.

This clone was seen a few times. The DNA for the CDR3 is TGTGCCAGCAGCCGGACTGGGGGGGGGACTGAAGCTTTCTTT. It encodes CASSRTGGGTEAFF. The chain employs TRBV6-2 or TRBV6-3 and TRBJ1-1; D perhaps matches TRBD1 (5 bases). Trimming left V 6 bases short and J 5 bases short, with 16 bases between. This CDR3 has 14 residues. Germline lookup yields CDR1 MNHEY and CDR2 SVGEGT.

The chain recombines TRBV7-2 with TRBJ1-2; TRBD1 is a possible D gene (6 bases). The CDR3 is made up of 14 amino acids. V was trimmed by 2 bases and J by 8 bases, leaving 15 bases between them. Germline V gene lookup returns CDR1 SGHTA and CDR2 FQGNSA. The CDR3: CASSLLQGSDGYTF. CDR3 sequence (DNA): TGTGCCAGCAGCTTACTACAGGGATCGGACGGCTACACCTTC.

With respect to this clone: The junction departs from the called germline gene at one end, perhaps through a read error. The chain is built from TRBV11-3 and TRBJ1-1; a weak D match, TRBD1 (6 bases). The CDR3 is 12 amino acids. Germline assignment: CDR1 SGHNT and CDR2 YENEEA. The CDR3 is CASTLSRGEAFF. The CDR3, as DNA: TGTGCCAGCACCTTAAGCAGGGGTGAAGCTTTCTTT.

The rearrangement uses TRBV11-2 and TRBJ2-7, with D possibly TRBD2 on 5 matching bases. Germline CDR1 and CDR2: SGHAT and FQNNGV. V shed 0 bases and J shed 2 bases, with 17 bases lying between them. This CDR3 is 17 amino acids long. In DNA, the CDR3 is TGTGCCAGCAGCTTAGACGGACTGCGCCCAATCGCCTACGAGCAGTACTTC. Its protein product is CASSLDGLRPIAYEQYF.

The V call is TRBV18, the J call TRBJ2-7, with a tentative D call TRBD1 (5 bases). V lost 2 bases and J lost 2, with 7 bases in between. Per germline, CDR1 KGHSH and CDR2 LQKENI. This CDR3 is built from 13 residues. The CDR3 DNA reads TGTGCCAGCTCACCATTGGACACCTACGAGCAGTACTTC. It encodes CASSPLDTYEQYF.

This chain uses TRBV11-3 with TRBJ1-5; D gene ambiguous. There are 13 residues in the CDR3. The ends were cut back, 1 base at V and 7 bases at J, with 8 bases in the middle. The V gene's germline CDR1 is SGHNT and CDR2 YENEEA. The CDR3 DNA is TGTGCCAGCAGCTTAGGACACGGACAGCCCCAGCATTTT. It is translated as CASSLGHGQPQHF. The full variable domain, rest sourced from reference TRBV11-3 and TRBJ1-5, is EAGVVQSPRYKIIEKKQPVAFWCNPISGHNTLYWYLQNLGQGPELLIRYENEEAVDDSQLPKDRFSAERLKGVDSTLKIQPAELGDSAVYLCASSLGHGQPQHFGDGTRLSIL.

The chain carries TRBV18 and TRBJ2-7, with TRBD2 matching 12 bases. This CDR3 spans 17 amino acids. Germline trimming cut 3 bases from V and 2 bases from J; bases unmatched to any gene: 8. CDR1 is KGHSH, CDR2 LQKENI, per germline. The CDR3 sequence: CASSPGLAGGGPYEQYV. The CDR3 DNA reads as TGTGCCAGCTCACCGGGACTAGCGGGCGGAGGTCCCTACGAGCAGTACGTC.

J is TRBJ1-6 and V is TRBV30, with 7 positions matching TRBD1. The germline V gene has CDR1 GTSNPN and CDR2 SVGIG (reference sequence). V trimming: 2 bases; J trimming: 7 bases; junction bases outside the gene matches: 5. The CDR3 runs to 14 residues. The CDR3 reads CAWSPRGRNSPLHF. The DNA for the CDR3 is TGTGCCTGGAGTCCCAGGGGGAGGAATTCACCCCTCCACTTT.

This chain joins TRBV9 and TRBJ2-1; tentatively, D is TRBD1 (5 bases). Deletions cut 0 bases from V and 8 bases from J, with 15 bases between. From germline, CDR1 is SGDLS and CDR2 YYNGEE. This CDR3 has 15 amino acids. This CDR3 is CASSVGAGNIYEQFF. CDR3 DNA sequence: TGTGCCAGCAGCGTAGGGGCAGGGAATATCTATGAGCAGTTCTTC.

This chain joins TRBV3-1 (or the pseudogene TRBV3-2) and TRBJ2-3, with a possible D match to TRBD2 (6 bases). The germline V and J ends were trimmed by 1 base and 0 bases, with 11 bases remaining between them. Per the germline V gene, CDR1 is LGHDT and CDR2 is YNNKEL (reference sequence). This CDR3 region has 16 residues. CDR3 protein: CASSQVRAGSTDTQYF. The CDR3 DNA reads TGTGCCAGCAGCCAAGTTCGGGCGGGGAGCACAGATACGCAGTATTTT.

The chain recombines TRBV19 with TRBJ2-1, with 14 nucleotides matching TRBD2. The length of the CDR3 is 16 residues. With 7 bases clipped from V and 7 bases from J, the junction kept 9 bases outside the gene matches. In germline, CDR1 is LNHDA, CDR2 SQIVND (reference sequence). CDR3 DNA sequence: TGTGCCAGTACCCCCCCGACTAGCGGGAGGGATAATGAGCAGTTCTTC. It is translated as CASTPPTSGRDNEQFF.

V gene TRBV4-3 combines with J gene TRBJ2-7, with 7 bases fitting TRBD1. CDR1 and CDR2 from the germline V gene are LGHNA and YSLEER. J lost 2 bases, V lost 4 bases, and 11 bases had no gene match. This CDR3 contains 16 residues. The CDR3: CASSRDPRTGAYEQYF. CDR3 in DNA: TGCGCCAGCAGCCGCGACCCCCGGACAGGAGCCTACGAGCAGTACTTC.

The V gene is TRBV2, the J gene TRBJ1-3, with TRBD1 as a possible D gene (5 bases). Germline V gene data show CDR1 as SNHLY and CDR2 as FYNNEI. Trimming took off 0 bases at V and 2 bases at J, with 11 bases between the two ends. The CDR3 is made up of 16 amino acids. CDR3 amino acids: CASSEARTYTGNTIYF. The CDR3 DNA reads as TGTGCCAGCAGTGAAGCACGGACATATACTGGAAACACCATATATTTT.

The CDR3 bases are TGTGCCAGCAGCTTAACGGGCGGGACCACTGAAGCTTTCTTT. Protein sequence: CASSLTGGTTEAFF. The chain combines TRBV7-8 with TRBJ1-1, with D perhaps TRBD1 (5 bases). Trimming shortened V by 2 bases and J by 4 bases, and 11 bases separated the two germline ends. The CDR3 is made up of 14 amino acids. Germline CDR1 and CDR2: SGHVS and FQNEAQ.

The CDR3, as DNA: TGCAGTGCTAGTCGGGGGACAGTTAGCAATCAGCCCCAGCATTTT. As protein: CSASRGTVSNQPQHF. This sequence joins TRBV20-1 and TRBJ1-5, with 7 bases aligning to TRBD1. Per germline, CDR1 DFQATT and CDR2 SNEGSKA (reference sequence). J was trimmed by 0 bases and V by 3 bases; bases with no gene match: 5. The CDR3 extends over 15 amino acids.

This rearrangement joins TRBV6-2 or TRBV6-3 to TRBJ2-7, with TRBD1 as a possible D gene (6 bases). The CDR3 length is 14 residues. Trimming pared 0 bases from V and 5 bases from J, leaving 11 bases between. Germline CDR1 is MNHEY and CDR2 is SVGEGT. This CDR3 is CASSYSTGSNEQYV. CDR3 DNA sequence: TGTGCCAGCAGTTACTCGACAGGATCCAACGAGCAGTACGTC.

This chain uses TRBV18 with TRBJ1-1; D unclear. The CDR3 contains 15 residues. CDR1 KGHSH and CDR2 LQKENI come from the germline V gene. Trimming took off 0 bases at V and 0 bases at J, with 8 bases between the two ends. CDR3 protein: CASSPPWAVNTEAFF. The CDR3 DNA follows: TGTGCCAGCTCACCACCGTGGGCAGTGAACACTGAAGCTTTCTTT.

J is TRBJ2-5 and V is TRBV27; 13 bases align to TRBD2. Germline V gene sequence: CDR1 MNHEY, CDR2 SMNVEV (reference sequence). The V and J ends lost 6 bases and 9 bases, in that order; junction bases with no gene match: 10. The CDR3 is 15 amino acids. The CDR3 spells CASRRTSGGRGAQYF. CDR3 sequence (DNA): TGTGCCAGCAGGCGGACTAGCGGGGGCCGGGGGGCCCAGTACTTC.

The genes are TRBV5-1 and TRBJ2-6; weak D call: TRBD1 (5 bases). Deletions cut 0 bases from V and 2 bases from J, with 12 bases between. There are 17 residues in the CDR3. CDR1 is SGHRS and CDR2 is YFSETQ in the germline V gene. The CDR3 sequence is CASSLGFRVPGANVLTF. The CDR3 region has the DNA TGCGCCAGCAGCTTGGGCTTCAGGGTCCCTGGGGCCAACGTCCTGACTTTC. The entire variable domain, with the rest obtained from reference TRBV5-1 and TRBJ2-6, is as follows: KAGVTQTPRYLIKTRGQQVTLSCSPISGHRSVSWYQQTPGQGLQFLFEYFSETQRNKGNFPGRFSGRQFSNSRSEMNVSTLELGDSALYLCASSLGFRVPGANVLTFGAGSRLTVL.

A single count supports this clone. CDR3 in amino acids: CASSPQVFSGNTIYF. The CDR3 DNA reads as TGTGCCAGCAGCCCCCAGGTGTTCTCTGGAAACACCATATATTTT. The V call is TRBV6-5, the J call TRBJ1-3, with D unresolved. The V end was cut by 6 bases, the J end by 0 bases, with 12 bases between. The CDR3 runs to 15 residues. Germline V gives CDR1 MNHEY, CDR2 SVGAGI.

This clone was found a few times. This chain joins TRBV18 and TRBJ2-1, with 10 bases identical to TRBD2. This CDR3 comprises 15 residues. Germline loops: CDR1 KGHSH, CDR2 LQKENI. V shed 6 bases and J 5 bases; nucleotides not matched to a gene: 7. This chain's CDR3 is CASSPKREGDNEQFF. The CDR3 nucleotides are TGTGCCAGCTCCCCCAAGCGGGAGGGGGACAATGAGCAGTTCTTC.

The J gene is TRBJ2-7, the V gene TRBV5-1, with TRBD1 identical over 7 bases. This CDR3 is 15 amino acids long. With 3 bases clipped from V and 5 bases from J, the junction kept 11 bases outside the gene matches. Germline loops: CDR1 SGHRS, CDR2 YFSETQ. CDR3 in amino acids: CASSSGTVRLHEQYF. The CDR3 bases are TGCGCCAGCAGCTCCGGGACAGTGAGATTGCACGAGCAGTACTTC.

CDR3 sequence: CASSEFEGAYGYTF. DNA of the CDR3: TGTGCCAGCAGTGAATTCGAGGGTGCCTATGGCTACACCTTC. The rearrangement links TRBV2 to TRBJ1-2; the D is unclear. The ends were cut back, 2 bases at V and 4 bases at J, with 11 bases in the middle. The germline gives CDR1 SNHLY, CDR2 FYNNEI. This CDR3 contains 14 residues.